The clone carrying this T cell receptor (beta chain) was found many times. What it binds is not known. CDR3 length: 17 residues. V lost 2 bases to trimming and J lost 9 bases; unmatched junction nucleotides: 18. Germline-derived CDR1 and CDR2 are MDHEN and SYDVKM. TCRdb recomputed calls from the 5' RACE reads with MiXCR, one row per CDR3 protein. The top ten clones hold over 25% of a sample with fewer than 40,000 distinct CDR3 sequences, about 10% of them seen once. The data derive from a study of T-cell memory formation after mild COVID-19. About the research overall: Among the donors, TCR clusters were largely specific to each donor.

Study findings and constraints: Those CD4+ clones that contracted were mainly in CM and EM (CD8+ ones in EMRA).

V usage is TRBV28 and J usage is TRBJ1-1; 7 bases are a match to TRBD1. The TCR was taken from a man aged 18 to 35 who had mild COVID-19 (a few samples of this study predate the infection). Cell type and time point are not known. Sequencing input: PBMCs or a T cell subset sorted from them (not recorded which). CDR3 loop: CASSLDRVIGPSEKAFF. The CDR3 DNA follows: TGTGCCAGCAGTTTAGACAGGGTTATCGGACCATCTGAAAAAGCTTTCTTT. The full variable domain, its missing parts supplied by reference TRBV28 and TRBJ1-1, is DVKVTQSSRYLVKRTGEKVFLECVQDMDHENMFWYRQDPGLGLRLIYFSYDVKMKEKGDIPEGYSVSREKKERFSLILESASTNQTSMYLCASSLDRVIGPSEKAFFGQGTRLTVV.